This TCR beta chain emerged from a study of blood T cell repertoires in COVID-19. Overall study context: COVID-19 samples from acute and convalescent phases originated in the United States, Italy and Spain.

This table comes from immunoSEQ multiplex PCR, and its TCRdb copy is limited to in-frame clones, with some not included. This sample carries about 26,000 clones, approximately 85% of them seen once, and the ten largest clones take around 28%. CDR3 length: 16 residues. CDR1 LGHDT and CDR2 YNNKEL come from the germline V gene (reference sequence). Trimming removed 1 base from V and 2 bases from J, with 13 bases in between. This receptor was obtained from a woman of 80 years or more with COVID-19, enrolled during active disease. This chain links TRBV3-1 (or the pseudogene TRBV3-2) with TRBJ2-3, with D hard to call. The sample comprised peripheral blood. CDR3 protein: CASSQVARSSTDTQYF. In DNA form, the CDR3 reads TGTGCCAGCAGCCAAGTGGCTAGGTCCTCCACAGATACGCAGTATTTT.